This paragraph reports one T cell receptor (beta chain). Antigen: not known. The data derive from a study of T cell responses to AZD1222 COVID-19 vaccine. Points from the study as a whole: Among vaccine-associated CD4 TCRs, coverage spanned spike, with dominance at 160-218 and 743-854.

The CDR3 contains 16 residues. The trim removed 3 bases at V and 0 bases at J, leaving 1 base unmatched. Germline V CDR1 and CDR2: MNHEY, SMNVEV (reference sequence). The data were produced by immunoSEQ multiplex PCR, yet TCRdb's version contains in-frame clones alone and is incomplete. The sample has some 70,000 clones, 80% to 90% seen once. The chain carries TRBV27 and TRBJ2-1; 11 bases match TRBD2. The sample here was peripheral blood, taken on day 0 of AZD1222 vaccination. The sequence was obtained from an adult in good health. CDR3 DNA sequence: TGTGCCAGCAGTTTGCTAGCGGGGGGCTCCTACAATGAGCAGTTCTTC. Encoded protein: CASSLLAGGSYNEQFF.